This TCR beta chain emerged from a study of a mutant IDH1 vaccine in newly diagnosed glioma. Study details: Patients began vaccination 4-6 weeks after radiotherapy alone, or with temozolomide cycles.

Described time point: week 11, during vaccination. The content of each vaccine dose was 300 ug of mutant IDH1 20-mer peptide, and topical imiquimod accompanied it. Germline V gene sequence: CDR1 SNHLY, CDR2 FYNNEI. The CDR3 runs to 14 residues. V was cut by 6 bases and J by 6 bases, with 17 bases left in between. Some clones are missing from TCRdb's copy, which holds only in-frame ones; the method was immunoSEQ multiplex PCR. The sample has more than 55,000 clones; about 80% are singletons. On this clone itself: Antigen specificity is unknown.

The chain recombines TRBV2 with TRBJ1-2; no clear D gene. The source material was PBMCs, sampled from a glioma patient whose treatment included an IDH1 peptide vaccine. The origin of this receptor is a man in his thirties or forties with glioma. The CDR3 sequence: CASRDFRRGNGYTF. In DNA, the CDR3 is TGTGCCAGCAGGGACTTTAGGCGGGGAAATGGCTACACCTTC.